These 13 T cell receptor beta chains were all obtained from the same sample, sequenced in a study of control samples from healthy donors and cancer patients. Sequencing was performed with immunoSEQ multiplex PCR; in TCRdb, only in-frame clones are kept and a portion is missing. The sample lists 350,000 to 450,000 clones; around nine tenths were seen once. Sequenced material: PBMCs. All receptors derive from a man between 40 and 49 years old with head and neck cancer.

This sequence joins TRBV28 and TRBJ1-3; 8 bases line up with TRBD1. This CDR3 spans 17 amino acids. Germline V gene data show CDR1 as MDHEN and CDR2 as SYDVKM. Trimming at V came to 3 bases and at J to 0 bases, leaving 7 bases not matched to a gene. The CDR3 spells CASSFGTGSSSGNTIYF. CDR3 in DNA: TGTGCCAGCAGTTTTGGGACAGGCTCATCCTCTGGAAACACCATATATTTT.

The chain employs TRBV5-1 and TRBJ2-7; 7 nucleotides agree with TRBD1. Trimming took 4 bases from V and 3 from J; bases not matched to a gene: 7. In germline, CDR1 is SGHRS, CDR2 YFSETQ. The CDR3 runs 14 residues. The CDR3 region has the DNA TGCGCCAGCAGCCTCTCGGACAGGAGCTACGAGCAGTACTTC. This encodes CASSLSDRSYEQYF.

This clone was recorded a few times. The CDR3 DNA is TGTGCCAGCAGCCCCTTTGGGGGGCCAAGCAATCAGCCCCAGCATTTT. Its protein is CASSPFGGPSNQPQHF. The J gene is TRBJ1-5, the V gene TRBV7-6, with D tentatively TRBD1 (6 bases). V was clipped by 5 bases and J by 1 base, with 15 bases between them. Germline V gene data show CDR1 as SGHVS and CDR2 as FNYEAQ. The CDR3 totals 16 residues.

This chain joins TRBV7-2 and TRBJ2-3; D is possibly TRBD1 (5 bases). V lost 1 base and J lost 4, with 12 bases in between. CDR3 length: 15 residues. Germline CDR1 and CDR2: SGHTA and FQGNSA. The CDR3 reads CASSLGNQGADTQYF. DNA of the CDR3: TGTGCCAGCAGCTTAGGAAATCAGGGCGCAGATACGCAGTATTTT.

The count of this clone is one. The rearrangement joins TRBV6-6 to TRBJ2-2, with TRBD2 as a possible D gene (5 bases). V lost 2 bases to trimming and J lost 3 bases, with 13 bases between them. CDR1 MNHNY and CDR2 SVGAGI come from the germline V gene (reference sequence). CDR3 length: 16 amino acids. CDR3 DNA sequence: TGTGCCAGCAGTTACAGAGGGTTTATCGACACCGGGGAGCTGTTTTTT. Translating gives CASSYRGFIDTGELFF.

This clone was recorded a few times. The chain is built from TRBV29-1 and TRBJ2-7; D is uncertain. Germline lookup yields CDR1 SQVTM and CDR2 ANQGSEA. V was pared by 5 bases and J by 5 bases, with 7 bases between. There are 10 residues in the CDR3. CDR3 sequence: CSVRENEQYF. The CDR3 DNA follows: TGCAGCGTTCGTGAGAACGAGCAGTACTTC.

This clone was seen a single time. The rearrangement uses TRBV7-9 and TRBJ1-5, with D possibly matching TRBD1 (5 bases). Per the germline V gene, CDR1 is SEHNR and CDR2 is FQNEAQ (reference sequence). The CDR3 spans 13 residues. V lost 1 base and J 5 bases, leaving 6 bases between the germline ends. CDR3 nucleotides: TGTGCCAGCAGCTTAGAGGGGTATCAGCCCCAGCATTTT. Translating gives CASSLEGYQPQHF.

The chain has TRBV4-3 and TRBJ2-7; D gene uncertain. Germline V gene data show CDR1 as LGHNA and CDR2 as YSLEER. The germline V and J ends were trimmed by 1 base and 0 bases, with 13 bases remaining between them. The CDR3 loop spans 16 amino acids. Here the CDR3 reads CASSQARNSGSYEQYF. The CDR3 bases are TGCGCCAGCAGCCAAGCCCGGAATTCGGGCTCCTACGAGCAGTACTTC.

The chain combines TRBV5-4 with TRBJ2-2; 8 bases fit TRBD1. In germline, CDR1 is SGHNT, CDR2 YYREEE (reference sequence). V lost 3 bases, J lost 4 bases, and 5 bases stayed unmatched. There are 15 residues in the CDR3. This CDR3 reads CASSSTGGFTGELFF. CDR3 in DNA: TGTGCCAGCAGCTCTACAGGGGGGTTCACCGGGGAGCTGTTTTTT.

CDR3 DNA: TGCGCCAGCAGCTTCTCAGGGGGAAACAATCAGCCCCAGCATTTT. It yields the protein CASSFSGGNNQPQHF. The chain has TRBV5-1 and TRBJ1-5, with 7 bases fitting TRBD1. Trimming cost V 2 bases and J 3 bases; bases outside gene matches: 5. The V gene's germline CDR1 is SGHRS and CDR2 YFSETQ. This CDR3 has 15 amino acids.

The V gene is TRBV12-2, the J gene TRBJ2-1; TRBD2 reflects the table's D call only, with no check against the DNA. TRBV12-2 is assigned pseudogene status. The CDR3 length is 17 residues. The chain's CDR3 is CASRLPPAGRFKYEQFF. The CDR3 coding sequence is TGTGCAAGTCGCTTACCCCCAGCCGGGAGGTTTAAATATGAGCAGTTCTTC.

This chain joins TRBV18 and TRBJ2-7; TRBD1 is a possible D gene (6 bases). V lost 8 bases, J lost 6 bases, and 17 bases lay in between. Germline CDR1 KGHSH, CDR2 LQKENI. The CDR3 totals 13 residues. The CDR3 here is CASAGGGRAEQYF. The CDR3 DNA is TGTGCCAGCGCGGGTGGGGGCCGCGCCGAGCAGTACTTC.

The chain combines TRBV27 with TRBJ2-5; 10 positions agree with TRBD2. Per the germline V gene, CDR1 is MNHEY and CDR2 is SMNVEV (reference sequence). This CDR3 spans 18 amino acids. Trimming removed 5 bases from V and 2 bases from J; junction bases left unmatched: 14. CDR3 DNA sequence: TGTGCCAGCAGTCCCCGACTAGCGGGTTACCTCGGACAAGAGACCCAGTACTTC. It specifies CASSPRLAGYLGQETQYF.